A single sample gave rise to the 30 T cell receptor delta chains below, sequenced in a study of gamma-delta T cells after stem cell transplantation. TCRdb re-processed the RT-PCR reads using CATT. The sample records roughly 2,600 delta-chain clones, approximately 31% being singletons. Sequencing used gamma-delta T cells. Receptors originate from a human donor. It is not recorded whose cells these are; they may come from a transplant donor.

The chain uses TRDV2 and TRDJ3; 7 bases fit TRDD3. Germline CDR1 is GEAIGNYY and CDR2 is EKD. This CDR3 has 23 amino acids. J was trimmed by 2 bases and V by 1 base; bases with no gene match: 22. The CDR3 DNA reads as TGTGCCTGTGACACGCTGGGGGGAAGAGGTAATGGAGAGGGAACCTGGGACACCCGACAGATGTTTTTC. Encoded protein: CACDTLGGRGNGEGTWDTRQMFF.

The V and J genes are TRDV2 and TRDJ1; 11 bases agree with TRDD3. Germline V gene data show CDR1 as GEAIGNYY and CDR2 as EKD. V was clipped by 1 base and J by 0 bases; unmatched bases: 15. This CDR3 contains 20 residues. The DNA for the CDR3 is TGTGCCTGTGACACGGTGGGGGATACGCGTATTTCCCTGTACACCGATAAACTCATCTTT. This gives the protein CACDTVGDTRISLYTDKLIF.

V gene TRDV2 combines with J gene TRDJ1; 12 bases agree with TRDD3. Germline assignment: CDR1 GEAIGNYY and CDR2 EKD. With V trimmed by 1 base and J by 0 bases, 5 bases remained unmatched. CDR3 length equals 17 residues. CDR3 nucleotide sequence: TGTGCCTGTGACACACTGGGGGATACCGCTTACACCGATAAACTCATCTTT. As protein: CACDTLGDTAYTDKLIF.

The J gene is TRDJ3, the V gene TRDV2; 10 positions match TRDD3. This CDR3 contains 20 residues. Losses at the gene ends were 0 bases for V and 19 bases for J; bases not matched to a gene: 26. CDR1 and CDR2 from the germline V gene are GEAIGNYY and EKD. In DNA, the CDR3 is TGTGCCTGTGACACCGGCGGTGGGGGATACCATCCCTGGGACACCCTACAAATGTTTTTC. It specifies CACDTGGGGYHPWDTLQMFF.

Concerning this clone itself: A far more abundant clone sits one base away, making this likely a read error. The chain carries TRDV2 and TRDJ1; TRDD3 aligns across 13 bases. Germline CDR1 and CDR2: GEAIGNYY and EKD. Trimming at V came to 0 bases and at J to 2 bases, leaving 26 bases not matched to a gene. The length of the CDR3 is 24 residues. DNA for the CDR3: TGTGCCTGTGACACCCTAATACTGGGGGATACGCACATTGCAGACACCCGGGGGACCGATAAACTCATCTTT. Translating gives CACDTLILGDTHIADTRGTDKLIF.

The table lists this clone with a few counts. V is TRDV2 and J is TRDJ1; tentative D call: TRDD3 (6 bases). This CDR3 contains 14 residues. CDR1 and CDR2 from the germline V gene are GEAIGNYY and EKD. Between the trimmed V and J ends, which lost 0 bases and 7 bases, there was a span of 14 bases. Written as DNA, the CDR3 is TGTGCCTGTGACACCGTCGGGGGGAAGGGTAAACTCATCTTT. Residues: CACDTVGGKGKLIF.

This chain links TRDV2 with TRDJ1, with 8 bases identical to TRDD3. With 3 bases clipped from V and 0 bases from J, the junction kept 20 bases outside the gene matches. Per the germline V gene, CDR1 is GEAIGNYY and CDR2 is EKD. This CDR3 contains 20 residues. CDR3 sequence (DNA): TGTGCCTGTGACCTCGCCCCTTCCACGACTGGGGGGTACGACACCGATAAACTCATCTTT. Translating gives CACDLAPSTTGGYDTDKLIF.

This clone is categorized as large. The chain recombines TRDV2 with TRDJ1; 9 bases agree with TRDD3. J lost 0 bases, V lost 0 bases, and 10 bases had no gene match. From germline, CDR1 is GEAIGNYY and CDR2 EKD. This CDR3 is 18 amino acids long. The CDR3, as DNA: TGTGCCTGTGACACCGTCCCTACTGGGGGAACGTACACCGATAAACTCATCTTT. It encodes CACDTVPTGGTYTDKLIF.

Of note for this clone: Other nucleotide sequences from this sample produce the same CDR3. V usage is TRDV2 and J usage is TRDJ1, with 9 bases identical to TRDD3. The CDR3 spans 15 residues. With V trimmed by 3 bases and J by 2 bases, 6 bases remained unmatched. Germline V CDR1 and CDR2: GEAIGNYY, EKD. The CDR3 region is CACDLLGDYTDKLIF. The CDR3 DNA reads TGTGCCTGTGACCTACTGGGGGACTATACCGATAAACTCATCTTT.

This clone was observed a handful of times. The chain is built from TRDV2 and TRDJ1, with 8 bases lining up with TRDD3. CDR3 length: 19 residues. Trimming at V came to 0 bases and at J to 1 base, leaving 15 bases not matched to a gene. Germline CDR1 and CDR2: GEAIGNYY and EKD. CDR3 nucleotides: TGTGCCTGTGACACCCTAAACTGGGGGCTTGAGGGCCTCACCGATAAACTCATCTTT. Amino acids: CACDTLNWGLEGLTDKLIF.

This clone is categorized as medium-sized. This chain connects TRDV2 to TRDJ1; unclear D gene. With 2 bases removed from V and 2 bases from J, the gap between germline ends came to 17 bases. The CDR3 loop spans 16 amino acids. CDR1 is GEAIGNYY and CDR2 is EKD in the germline V gene. CDR3 bases: TGTGCCTGTGACAGCCTGCTACCCGGATTAACCGATAAACTCATCTTT. Translating it yields CACDSLLPGLTDKLIF.

This clone is classed as medium-sized. The rearrangement joins TRDV2 to TRDJ1; 8 positions agree with TRDD3. CDR3 size: 15 residues. Germline lookup yields CDR1 GEAIGNYY and CDR2 EKD. V dropped 3 bases and J dropped 0; count of bases not matched to a gene: 5. In DNA, the CDR3 is TGTGCCTGTGACTTACTGGGGGTTAACACCGATAAACTCATCTTT. Translating it yields CACDLLGVNTDKLIF.

Details on this clone: This same CDR3 is encoded by further DNA sequences in the sample. CDR3: CACDPLGGTDKLIF. As DNA, the CDR3 is TGTGCCTGTGATCCCCTGGGGGGCACCGATAAACTCATCTTT. The V call is TRDV2, the J call TRDJ1; 7 bases fit TRDD3. The germline V gene has CDR1 GEAIGNYY and CDR2 EKD. This CDR3 contains 14 residues. V was pared by 4 bases and J by 1 base, with 5 bases of the junction left unmatched.

The chain uses TRDV2 and TRDJ1, with 9 positions matching TRDD3. Losses at the gene ends were 3 bases for V and 4 bases for J; bases not matched to a gene: 23. Germline V CDR1 and CDR2: GEAIGNYY, EKD. The CDR3 is 20 residues long. The CDR3 DNA is TGTGCCTGTGACCCCTTATCTGCGCTGGGGGATCCCGATCCCTTCGATAAACTCATCTTT. This gives the protein CACDPLSALGDPDPFDKLIF.

By share, this clone counts as large (0.1 to 1%). J is TRDJ1 and V is TRDV2; perhaps TRDD3 as D (6 bases). The CDR3 length is 15 residues. Trimming removed 0 bases at V and 1 base at J, with 11 bases between. CDR1 and CDR2 (germline): GEAIGNYY, EKD. As DNA, the CDR3 is TGTGCCTGTGACACCGTTGGGGGTGGCACCGATAAACTCATCTTT. This gives the protein CACDTVGGGTDKLIF.

V is TRDV1 and J is TRDJ1, with a weak D call TRDD3 (6 bases). V lost 2 bases, J lost 0 bases, and 28 bases lay in between. The CDR3 runs 21 residues. In germline, CDR1 is TSWWSYY, CDR2 QGS. The CDR3 reads CALGEIAPRPALGPYTDKLIF. Here the CDR3 DNA reads TGTGCTCTTGGGGAAATAGCCCCTCGGCCCGCACTGGGCCCCTACACCGATAAACTCATCTTT.

In this sample, this clone turned up a few times. This rearrangement joins TRDV2 to TRDJ3; TRDD3 agrees at 12 bases. Germline V gene sequence: CDR1 GEAIGNYY, CDR2 EKD. CDR3 length: 17 amino acids. Losses at the gene ends were 0 bases for V and 12 bases for J; bases not matched to a gene: 8. This chain's CDR3 is CACDTAAGGYADRQMFF. CDR3 sequence (DNA): TGTGCCTGTGACACCGCCGCTGGGGGATACGCGGACCGACAGATGTTTTTC.

In regard to this clone: An end of the junction differs from the germline gene, which may be a read error. This chain uses TRDV2 with TRDJ1, with 9 bases fitting TRDD3. This CDR3 is 15 amino acids long. CDR1 is GEAIGNYY and CDR2 is EKD in the germline V gene. CDR3 loop: CACDLLGDYTDNLIF. The CDR3 nucleotides are TGTGCCTGTGACCTACTGGGGGACTACACCGATAACCTCATCTTT.

As for this clone: At one of its ends the junction is not consistent with the germline gene, which may arise from a read error. The chain employs TRDV2 and TRDJ2, with 8 bases aligning to TRDD3. Per the germline V gene, CDR1 is GEAIGNYY and CDR2 is EKD. The CDR3 runs 19 residues. CDR3 bases: TGTGCCTGTGACACCGTGCTGGGGGAGACCCGGGCTTTTACAGCACACCTCTTCTTT. As protein: CACDTVLGETRAFTAHLFF.

This CDR3 reads CALGETGYWGITQSKLIF. The CDR3 DNA reads TGTGCTCTTGGGGAAACGGGGTACTGGGGGATAACCCAGAGCAAACTCATCTTT. J is TRDJ1 and V is TRDV1; 11 bases map to TRDD3. Unmatched junction bases numbered 16, after V lost 2 bases and J lost 8 bases. The germline V gene has CDR1 TSWWSYY and CDR2 QGS. This CDR3 spans 18 amino acids.

Note on this clone: Sequence at one end of the junction differs from germline and may be a read error. This sample also contains other DNA sequences that code for the same CDR3. J is TRDJ1 and V is TRAV29/DV5; 9 bases match TRDD3. The CDR3 loop spans 23 amino acids. In germline, CDR1 is NSMFDY, CDR2 ISSIKDK. The CDR3 here is CSASVASYPLGDGGFFNTDKLIF. In DNA form, the CDR3 reads TGTTCAGCAAGCGTGGCTTCCTATCCCCTGGGGGATGGCGGTTTCTTTAACACCGATAAACTCATCTTT.

The V gene is TRDV1, the J gene TRDJ1; 8 bases line up with TRDD3. Germline V lookup: CDR1 TSWWSYY, CDR2 QGS. The CDR3 runs to 19 residues. Trimming removed 4 bases from V and 3 bases from J; junction bases left unmatched: 19. For the CDR3, the DNA is TGTGCTCTTGGGGCTGCGCGGGACTGGGGGCTACGCGTAGCCGATAAACTCATCTTT. It translates to CALGAARDWGLRVADKLIF.

This clone appeared a few times. V usage is TRDV2 and J usage is TRDJ1, with TRDD3 identical over 8 bases. Trimming cost V 0 bases and J 4 bases; bases outside gene matches: 21. Germline-derived CDR1 and CDR2 are GEAIGNYY and EKD. The length of the CDR3 is 20 residues. The CDR3 DNA sequence: TGTGCCTGTGACACCTTGAGGATGGGGGATCCCCTCGTACAGAACGATAAACTCATCTTT. The encoded protein is CACDTLRMGDPLVQNDKLIF.

Comment on this clone: Only one base separates this from a far larger clonotype, so it likely reflects a read error. The sample contains more than one DNA sequence encoding this CDR3. This sequence joins TRDV2 and TRDJ1, with 12 bases identical to TRDD3. The CDR3 runs 16 residues. In germline, CDR1 is GEAIGNYY, CDR2 EKD. In nucleotides, the CDR3 is TGTGCCTGTGAACAACTGGGGGATACTCCCACCGATAAGCTCATCTTT. Its translation: CACEQLGDTPTDKLIF.

This sequence joins TRDV2 and TRDJ1, with TRDD3 matching 7 bases. CDR1 is GEAIGNYY, CDR2 EKD, per germline. This CDR3 is 19 amino acids long. With 0 bases clipped from V and 0 bases from J, the junction kept 15 bases outside the gene matches. CDR3 amino acids: CACDTGRLGGTRYTDKLIF. The CDR3 DNA reads as TGTGCCTGTGACACCGGGCGGCTGGGGGGCACAAGGTACACCGATAAACTCATCTTT.

The chain recombines TRDV2 with TRDJ3; a weak D match, TRDD3 (5 bases). The CDR3 length is 19 residues. Trimming left V 1 base short and J 0 bases short, with 15 bases between. Germline CDR1 GEAIGNYY, CDR2 EKD. CDR3 in amino acids: CACDTAGGLRSWDTRQMFF. CDR3 sequence (DNA): TGTGCCTGTGACACTGCAGGGGGTCTTCGCTCCTGGGACACCCGACAGATGTTTTTC.

The rearrangement joins TRDV2 to TRDJ2; TRDD3 agrees at 7 bases. The CDR3 has 15 amino acids. V lost 3 bases and J lost 4; bases outside the gene matches: 7. Germline values: CDR1 GEAIGNYY, CDR2 EKD. The CDR3 DNA reads TGTGCCTGTGACCTTACTGGGGACCCGACAGCACAACTCTTCTTT. Translated, it gives CACDLTGDPTAQLFF.

This clone rates as medium-sized. The V call is TRDV2, the J call TRDJ1, with unresolved D. Germline loops: CDR1 GEAIGNYY, CDR2 EKD. The ends were cut back, 3 bases at V and 2 bases at J, with 12 bases in the middle. There are 14 residues in the CDR3. The DNA for the CDR3 is TGTGCCTGTGACCCCTTGGAGGCGACCGATAAACTCATCTTT. This encodes CACDPLEATDKLIF.

As concerns this clone: This may be a read error, as it is one base from a much larger clone. The chain has TRDV2 and TRDJ1, with 7 bases lining up with TRDD3. The trim removed 3 bases at V and 2 bases at J, leaving 8 bases unmatched. The germline CDR1 and CDR2 sequences are GEAIGNYY and EKD. CDR3 length: 15 amino acids. CDR3 in DNA: TGTGCCTGTGACTCACTGGGGACCTATACCGATAAACTCATCTTT. Translation gives CACDSLGTYTDKLIF.

In its sample, this clone ranks as medium-sized. The chain uses TRDV2 and TRDJ3; 8 nucleotides align to TRDD3. Germline CDR1 GEAIGNYY, CDR2 EKD. This CDR3 is built from 18 residues. J was trimmed by 0 bases and V by 0 bases; bases with no gene match: 3. Here the CDR3 reads CACDTAGDSSWDTRQMFF. The CDR3 DNA follows: TGTGCCTGTGACACCGCGGGGGATAGCTCCTGGGACACCCGACAGATGTTTTTC.